This paragraph covers one TCR beta chain sequence. These data are taken from a study of OX40 agonist ivuxolimab in advanced cancers. Measured with immunoSEQ multiplex PCR; TCRdb has only the in-frame clones, and not every one. This sample has more than 55,000 clones, with 80% to 95% found just once. The germline V gene has CDR1 SGHTA and CDR2 FQGNSA. This CDR3 contains 15 residues. V lost 2 bases to trimming and J lost 0 bases, with 10 bases between them. This sequence joins TRBV7-2 and TRBJ1-2; D gene ambiguous. This sequence was found in an adult with an advanced solid tumor such as melanoma, head and neck, liver or kidney cancer. Source: CD4+ or CD8+ T cells sorted from blood, taken in a trial of the OX40 agonist ivuxolimab. CDR3 DNA sequence: TGTGCCAGCAGCTTATTCCCAGGCCCTAACTATGGCTACACCTTC. Translation gives CASSLFPGPNYGYTF.